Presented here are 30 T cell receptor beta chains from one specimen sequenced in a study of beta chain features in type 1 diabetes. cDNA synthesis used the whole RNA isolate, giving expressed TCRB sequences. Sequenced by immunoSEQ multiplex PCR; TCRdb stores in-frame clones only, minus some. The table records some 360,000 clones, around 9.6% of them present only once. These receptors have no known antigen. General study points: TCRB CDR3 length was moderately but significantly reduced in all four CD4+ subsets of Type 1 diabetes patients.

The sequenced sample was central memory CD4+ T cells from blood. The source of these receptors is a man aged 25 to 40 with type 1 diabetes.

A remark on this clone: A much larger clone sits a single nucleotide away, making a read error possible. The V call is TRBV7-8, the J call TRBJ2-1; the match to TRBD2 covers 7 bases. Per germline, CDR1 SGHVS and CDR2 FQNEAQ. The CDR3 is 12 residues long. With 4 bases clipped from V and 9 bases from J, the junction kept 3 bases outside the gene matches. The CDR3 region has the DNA TGTGCCAGCAGCTGGACTAGTGGTGAGCAGTTCTTC. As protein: CASSWTSGEQFF. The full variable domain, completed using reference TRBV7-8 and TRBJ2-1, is GAGVSQSPRYKVAKRGQDVALRCDPISGHVSLFWYQQALGQGPEFLTYFQNEAQLDKSGLPSDRFFAERPEGSVSTLKIQRTQQEDSAVYLCASSWTSGEQFFGPGTRLTVL.

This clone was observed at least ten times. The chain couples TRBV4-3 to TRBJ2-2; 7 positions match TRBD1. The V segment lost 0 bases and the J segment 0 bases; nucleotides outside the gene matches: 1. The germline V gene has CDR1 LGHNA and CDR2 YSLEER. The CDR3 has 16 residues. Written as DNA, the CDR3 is TGCGCCAGCAGCCAAGATGGACAGGCGAACACCGGGGAGCTGTTTTTT. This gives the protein CASSQDGQANTGELFF.

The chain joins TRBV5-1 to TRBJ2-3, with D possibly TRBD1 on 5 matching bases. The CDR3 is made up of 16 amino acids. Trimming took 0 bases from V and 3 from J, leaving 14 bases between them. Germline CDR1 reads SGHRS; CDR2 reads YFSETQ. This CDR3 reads CASSLDSGFSTDTQYF. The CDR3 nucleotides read TGCGCCAGCAGCTTGGATTCAGGGTTCAGTACAGATACGCAGTATTTT.

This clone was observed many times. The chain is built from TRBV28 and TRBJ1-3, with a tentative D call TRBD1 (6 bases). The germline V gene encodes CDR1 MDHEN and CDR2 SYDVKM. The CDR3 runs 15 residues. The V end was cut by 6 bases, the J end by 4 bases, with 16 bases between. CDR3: CASRTQGLAGNTIYF. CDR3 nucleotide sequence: TGTGCCAGCAGAACCCAGGGGCTTGCAGGAAACACCATATATTTT.

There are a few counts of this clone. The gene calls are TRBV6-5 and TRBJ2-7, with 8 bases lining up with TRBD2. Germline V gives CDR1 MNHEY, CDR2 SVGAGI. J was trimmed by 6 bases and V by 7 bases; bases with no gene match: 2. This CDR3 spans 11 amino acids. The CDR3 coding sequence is TGTGCCAGCACCCGGGAGGGCGAGCAGTACTTC. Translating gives CASTREGEQYF.

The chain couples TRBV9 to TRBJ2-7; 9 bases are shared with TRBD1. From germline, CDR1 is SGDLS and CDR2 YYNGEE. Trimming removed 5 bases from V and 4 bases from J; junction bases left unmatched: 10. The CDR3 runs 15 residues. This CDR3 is CASSETGTGMYEQYF. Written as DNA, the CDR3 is TGTGCCAGCAGTGAAACCGGGACAGGGATGTACGAGCAGTACTTC.

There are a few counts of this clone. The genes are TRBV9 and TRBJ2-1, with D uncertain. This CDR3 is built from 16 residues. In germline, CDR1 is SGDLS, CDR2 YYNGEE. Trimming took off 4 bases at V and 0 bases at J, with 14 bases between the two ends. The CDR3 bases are TGTGCCAGCAGCCCTCTCGCCCCAAGCTCCTACAATGAGCAGTTCTTC. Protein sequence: CASSPLAPSSYNEQFF.

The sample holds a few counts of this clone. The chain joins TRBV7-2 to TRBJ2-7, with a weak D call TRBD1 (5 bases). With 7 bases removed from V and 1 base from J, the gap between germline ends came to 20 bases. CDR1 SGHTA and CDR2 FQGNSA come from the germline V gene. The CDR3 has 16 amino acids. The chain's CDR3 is CASTTGRTPFSYEQYF. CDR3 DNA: TGTGCCAGCACCACTGGACGGACACCCTTTTCCTACGAGCAGTACTTC.

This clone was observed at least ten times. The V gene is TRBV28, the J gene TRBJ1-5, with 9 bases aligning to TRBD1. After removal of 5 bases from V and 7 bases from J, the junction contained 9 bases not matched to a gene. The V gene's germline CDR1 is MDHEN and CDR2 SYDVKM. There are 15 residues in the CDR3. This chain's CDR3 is CASSQGTGSWQPQHF. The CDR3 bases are TGTGCCAGCAGTCAGGGGACAGGGTCTTGGCAGCCCCAGCATTTT.

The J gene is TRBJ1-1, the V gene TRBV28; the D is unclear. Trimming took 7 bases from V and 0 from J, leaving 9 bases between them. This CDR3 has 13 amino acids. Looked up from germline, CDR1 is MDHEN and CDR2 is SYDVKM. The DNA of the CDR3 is TGTGCCAGCATTTCAATCATGAACACTGAAGCTTTCTTT. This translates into CASISIMNTEAFF. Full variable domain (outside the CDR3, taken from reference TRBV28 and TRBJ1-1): DVKVTQSSRYLVKRTGEKVFLECVQDMDHENMFWYRQDPGLGLRLIYFSYDVKMKEKGDIPEGYSVSREKKERFSLILESASTNQTSMYLCASISIMNTEAFFGQGTRLTVV.

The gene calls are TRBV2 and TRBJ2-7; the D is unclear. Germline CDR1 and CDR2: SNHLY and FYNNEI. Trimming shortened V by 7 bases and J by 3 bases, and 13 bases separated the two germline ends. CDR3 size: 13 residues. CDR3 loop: CASNPDSGYEQYF. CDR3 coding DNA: TGTGCCAGCAATCCAGATTCGGGCTACGAGCAGTACTTC.

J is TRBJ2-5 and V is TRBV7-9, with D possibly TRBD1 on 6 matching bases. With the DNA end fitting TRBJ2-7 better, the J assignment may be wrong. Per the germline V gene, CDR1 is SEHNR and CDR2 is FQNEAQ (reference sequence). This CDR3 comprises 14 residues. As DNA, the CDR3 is TGTGCCAGCAGCTTGCAGGGGAACGGGTACGAGCAGTACTTC. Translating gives CASSLQGNGYEQYF.

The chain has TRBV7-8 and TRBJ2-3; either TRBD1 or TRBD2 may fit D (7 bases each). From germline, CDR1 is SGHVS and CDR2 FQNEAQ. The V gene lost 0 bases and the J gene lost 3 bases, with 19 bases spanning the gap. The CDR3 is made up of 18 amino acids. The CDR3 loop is CASSLALGGRQGTDTQYF. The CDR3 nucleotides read TGTGCCAGCAGCTTAGCGCTTGGCGGGAGACAGGGAACAGATACGCAGTATTTT.

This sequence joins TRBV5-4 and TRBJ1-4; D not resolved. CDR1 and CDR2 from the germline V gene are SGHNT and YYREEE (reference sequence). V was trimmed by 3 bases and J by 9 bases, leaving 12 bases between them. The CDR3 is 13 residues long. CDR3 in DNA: TGTGCCAGCAGCTCCTCGTCCGGGCAAAAACTGTTTTTT. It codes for CASSSSSGQKLFF. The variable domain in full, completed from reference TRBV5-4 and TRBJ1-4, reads ETGVTQSPTHLIKTRGQQVTLRCSSQSGHNTVSWYQQALGQGPQFIFQYYREEENGRGNFPPRFSGLQFPNYSSELNVNALELDDSALYLCASSSSSGQKLFFGSGTQLSVL.

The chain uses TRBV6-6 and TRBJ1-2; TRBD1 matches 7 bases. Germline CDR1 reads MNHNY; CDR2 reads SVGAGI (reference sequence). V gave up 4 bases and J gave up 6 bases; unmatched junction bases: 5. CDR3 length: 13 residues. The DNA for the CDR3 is TGTGCCAGCAGTTTCCAGACAGGGAATGGCTACACCTTC. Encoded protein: CASSFQTGNGYTF.

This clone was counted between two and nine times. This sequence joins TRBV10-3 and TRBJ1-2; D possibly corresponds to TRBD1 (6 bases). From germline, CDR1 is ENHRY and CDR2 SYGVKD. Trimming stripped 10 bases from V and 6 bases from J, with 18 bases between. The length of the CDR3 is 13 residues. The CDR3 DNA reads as TGTGCCACTCGGGTTAGGGACACCGATGGCTACACCTTC. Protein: CATRVRDTDGYTF.

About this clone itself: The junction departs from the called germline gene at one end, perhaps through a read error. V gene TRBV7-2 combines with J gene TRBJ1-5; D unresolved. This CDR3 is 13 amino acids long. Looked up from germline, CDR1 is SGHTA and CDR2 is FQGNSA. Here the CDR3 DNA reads TGTGCCAGCAGCTTAGCGACGGGTCAGGCCCAGCATTTT. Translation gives CASSLATGQAQHF.

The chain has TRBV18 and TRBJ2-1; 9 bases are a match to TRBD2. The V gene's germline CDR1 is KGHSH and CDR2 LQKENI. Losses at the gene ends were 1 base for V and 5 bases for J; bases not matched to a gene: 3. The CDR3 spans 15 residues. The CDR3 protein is CASSPLAGENNEQFF. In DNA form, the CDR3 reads TGTGCCAGCTCACCACTAGCGGGGGAAAACAATGAGCAGTTCTTC.

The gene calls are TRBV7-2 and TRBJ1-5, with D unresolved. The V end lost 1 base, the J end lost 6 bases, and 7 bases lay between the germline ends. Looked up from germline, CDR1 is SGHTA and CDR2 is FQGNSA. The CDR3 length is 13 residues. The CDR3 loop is CASSLGALQPQHF. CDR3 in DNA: TGTGCCAGCAGCTTAGGGGCACTTCAGCCCCAGCATTTT.

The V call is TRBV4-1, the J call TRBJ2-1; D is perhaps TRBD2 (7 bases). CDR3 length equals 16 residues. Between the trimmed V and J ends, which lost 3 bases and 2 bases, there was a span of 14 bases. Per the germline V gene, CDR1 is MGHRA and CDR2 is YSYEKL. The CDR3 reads CASSQDQRDTYNEQFF. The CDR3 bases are TGCGCCAGCAGCCAGGACCAGCGGGACACCTACAATGAGCAGTTCTTC.

The CDR3 coding sequence is TGTGCCAGCAGCTTATGGGGACAGGGCTATGGCTACACCTTC. It translates to CASSLWGQGYGYTF. V and J are TRBV11-1 and TRBJ1-2; 9 bases agree with TRBD1. V dropped 2 bases and J dropped 4; count of bases not matched to a gene: 2. CDR1 and CDR2 (germline): SGHAT, FQDESV (reference sequence). CDR3 length: 14 residues.

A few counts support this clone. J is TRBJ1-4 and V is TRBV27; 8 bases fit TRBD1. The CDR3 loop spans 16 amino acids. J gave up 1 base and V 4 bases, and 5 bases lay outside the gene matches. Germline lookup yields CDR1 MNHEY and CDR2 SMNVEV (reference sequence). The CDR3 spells CASSSNRGRTNEKLFF. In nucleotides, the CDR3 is TGTGCCAGCAGTTCAAACAGGGGGAGAACTAATGAAAAACTGTTTTTT.

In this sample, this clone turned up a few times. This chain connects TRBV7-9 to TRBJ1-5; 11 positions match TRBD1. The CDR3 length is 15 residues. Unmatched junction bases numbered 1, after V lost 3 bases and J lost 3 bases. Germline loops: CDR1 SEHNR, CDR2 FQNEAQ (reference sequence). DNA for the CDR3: TGTGCCAGCAGCTTGGGACAGGGGGACAATCAGCCCCAGCATTTT. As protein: CASSLGQGDNQPQHF.

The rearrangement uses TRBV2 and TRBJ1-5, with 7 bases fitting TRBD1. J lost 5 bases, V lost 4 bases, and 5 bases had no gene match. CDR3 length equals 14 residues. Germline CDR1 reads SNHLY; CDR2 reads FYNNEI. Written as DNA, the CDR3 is TGTGCCAGCAGTGGACAGGGTAAAGATCAGCCCCAGCATTTT. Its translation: CASSGQGKDQPQHF.

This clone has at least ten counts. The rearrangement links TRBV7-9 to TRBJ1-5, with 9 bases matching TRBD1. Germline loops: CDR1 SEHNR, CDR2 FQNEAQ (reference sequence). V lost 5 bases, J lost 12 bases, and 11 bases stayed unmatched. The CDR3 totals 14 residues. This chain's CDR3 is CASSMTGGDRLQHF. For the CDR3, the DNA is TGTGCCAGCAGCATGACAGGGGGGGATCGTCTCCAGCATTTT.

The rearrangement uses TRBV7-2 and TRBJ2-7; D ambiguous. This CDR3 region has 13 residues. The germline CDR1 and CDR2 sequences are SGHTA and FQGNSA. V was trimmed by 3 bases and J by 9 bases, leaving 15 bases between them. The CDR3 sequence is CASSLWQVPGQYF. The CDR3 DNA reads TGTGCCAGCAGCTTGTGGCAGGTCCCAGGGCAGTACTTC.

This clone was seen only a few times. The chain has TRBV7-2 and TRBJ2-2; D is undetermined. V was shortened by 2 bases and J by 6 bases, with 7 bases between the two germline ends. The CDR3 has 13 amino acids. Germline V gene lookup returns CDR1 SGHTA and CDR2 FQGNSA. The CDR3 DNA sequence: TGTGCCAGCAGCTTACGCCGCGCCGGGGAGCTGTTTTTT. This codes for CASSLRRAGELFF.

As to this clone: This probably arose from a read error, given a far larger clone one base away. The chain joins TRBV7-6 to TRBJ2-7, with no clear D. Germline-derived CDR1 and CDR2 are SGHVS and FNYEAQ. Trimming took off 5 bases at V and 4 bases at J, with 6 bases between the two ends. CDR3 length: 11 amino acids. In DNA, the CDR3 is TGTGCCAGCAGCCCCGGGTACGAGCAGTACTTC. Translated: CASSPGYEQYF.

The CDR3 DNA reads TGTGCCAGCAGCTTAGTATATCGGGACAGCCCTTATGGCTACACCTTC. This translates into CASSLVYRDSPYGYTF. The rearrangement uses TRBV7-2 and TRBJ1-2, with 7 bases that match TRBD1. CDR3 length equals 16 residues. CDR1 and CDR2 (germline): SGHTA, FQGNSA. After removal of 1 base from V and 5 bases from J, the junction contained 10 bases not matched to a gene.

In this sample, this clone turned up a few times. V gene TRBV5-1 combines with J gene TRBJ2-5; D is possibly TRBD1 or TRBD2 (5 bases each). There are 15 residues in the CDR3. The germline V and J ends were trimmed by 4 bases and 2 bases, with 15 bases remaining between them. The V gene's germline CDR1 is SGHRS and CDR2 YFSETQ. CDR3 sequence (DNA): TGCGCCAGCAGCCTACAAAACGGGGCTCAAGAGACCCAGTACTTC. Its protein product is CASSLQNGAQETQYF.